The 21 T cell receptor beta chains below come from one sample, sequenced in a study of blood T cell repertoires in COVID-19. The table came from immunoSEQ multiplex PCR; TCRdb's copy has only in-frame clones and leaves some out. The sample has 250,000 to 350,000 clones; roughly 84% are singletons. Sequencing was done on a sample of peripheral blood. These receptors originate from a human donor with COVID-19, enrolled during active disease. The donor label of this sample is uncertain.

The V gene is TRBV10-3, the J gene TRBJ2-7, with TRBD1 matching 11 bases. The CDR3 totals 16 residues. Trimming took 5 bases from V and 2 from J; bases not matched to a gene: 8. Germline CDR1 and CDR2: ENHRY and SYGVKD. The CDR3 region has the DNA TGTGCCATCAGTACCACGGGGACAGGGGGGACCTACGAGCAGTACTTC. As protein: CAISTTGTGGTYEQYF.

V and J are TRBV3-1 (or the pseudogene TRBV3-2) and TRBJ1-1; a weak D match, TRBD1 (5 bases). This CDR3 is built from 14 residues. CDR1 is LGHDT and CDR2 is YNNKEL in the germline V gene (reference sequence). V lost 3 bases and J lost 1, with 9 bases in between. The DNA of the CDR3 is TGTGCCAGCAGCCATCGGGGGACGAACACTGAAGCTTTCTTT. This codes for CASSHRGTNTEAFF.

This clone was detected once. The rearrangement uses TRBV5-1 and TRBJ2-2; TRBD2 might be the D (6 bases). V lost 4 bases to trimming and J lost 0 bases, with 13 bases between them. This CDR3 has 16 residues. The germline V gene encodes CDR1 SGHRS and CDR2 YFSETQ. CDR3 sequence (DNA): TGCGCCAGCAGCCGGGAGAGGAGCTCGAACACCGGGGAGCTGTTTTTT. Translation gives CASSRERSSNTGELFF.

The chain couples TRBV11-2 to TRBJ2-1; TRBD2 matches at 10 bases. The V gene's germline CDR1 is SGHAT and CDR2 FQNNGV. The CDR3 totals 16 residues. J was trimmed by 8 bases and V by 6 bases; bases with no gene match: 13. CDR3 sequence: CASRLQSGREVDEQFF. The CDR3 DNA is TGTGCCAGCAGACTACAAAGCGGGAGGGAGGTGGATGAGCAGTTCTTC.

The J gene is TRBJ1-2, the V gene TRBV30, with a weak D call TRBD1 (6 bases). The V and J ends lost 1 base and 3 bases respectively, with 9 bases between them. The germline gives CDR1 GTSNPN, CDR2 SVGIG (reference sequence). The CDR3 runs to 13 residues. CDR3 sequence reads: CAWSGGQYYGYTF. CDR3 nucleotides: TGTGCCTGGAGTGGGGGGCAGTACTATGGCTACACCTTC.

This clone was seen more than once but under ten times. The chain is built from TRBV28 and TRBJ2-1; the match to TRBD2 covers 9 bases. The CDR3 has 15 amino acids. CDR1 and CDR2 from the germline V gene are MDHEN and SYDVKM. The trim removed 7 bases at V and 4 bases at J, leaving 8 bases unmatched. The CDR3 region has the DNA TGTGCCAGCAATTCCCAAGCGGGAGGATACAATGAGCAGTTCTTC. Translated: CASNSQAGGYNEQFF.

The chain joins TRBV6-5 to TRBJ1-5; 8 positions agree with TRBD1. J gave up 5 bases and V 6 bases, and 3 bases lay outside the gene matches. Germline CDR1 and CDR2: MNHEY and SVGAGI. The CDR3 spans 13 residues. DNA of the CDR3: TGTGCCAGCAGGGACAGGGTGCATCAGCCCCAGCATTTT. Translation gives CASRDRVHQPQHF.

The CDR3 region has the DNA TGTGCCAGCAGTGCCCGGACAGGGGCTAATGAAAAACTGTTTTTT. It is translated as CASSARTGANEKLFF. This chain joins TRBV27 and TRBJ1-4; 9 bases are shared with TRBD1. The CDR3 length is 15 residues. Germline lookup yields CDR1 MNHEY and CDR2 SMNVEV (reference sequence). V lost 5 bases to trimming and J lost 3 bases; unmatched junction nucleotides: 4.

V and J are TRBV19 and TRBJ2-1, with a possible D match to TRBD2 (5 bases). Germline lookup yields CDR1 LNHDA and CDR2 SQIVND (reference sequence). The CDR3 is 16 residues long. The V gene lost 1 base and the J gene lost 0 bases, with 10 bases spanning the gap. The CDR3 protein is CASSIARTSSYNEQFF. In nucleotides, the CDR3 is TGTGCCAGTAGTATAGCCAGAACTAGCTCCTACAATGAGCAGTTCTTC.

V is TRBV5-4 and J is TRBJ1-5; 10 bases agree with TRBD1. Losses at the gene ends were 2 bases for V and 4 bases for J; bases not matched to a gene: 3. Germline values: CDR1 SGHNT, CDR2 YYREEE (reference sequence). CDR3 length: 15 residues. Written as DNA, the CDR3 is TGTGCCAGCAGCTTCGGGACAGGGGAGAATCAGCCCCAGCATTTT. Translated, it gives CASSFGTGENQPQHF.

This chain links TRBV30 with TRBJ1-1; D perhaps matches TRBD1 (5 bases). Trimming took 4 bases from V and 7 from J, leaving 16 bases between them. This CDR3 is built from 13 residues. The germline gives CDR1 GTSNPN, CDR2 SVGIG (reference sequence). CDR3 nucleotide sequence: TGTGCCTGGACCCTAGACAGTGAAAGTGAAGCTTTCTTT. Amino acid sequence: CAWTLDSESEAFF.

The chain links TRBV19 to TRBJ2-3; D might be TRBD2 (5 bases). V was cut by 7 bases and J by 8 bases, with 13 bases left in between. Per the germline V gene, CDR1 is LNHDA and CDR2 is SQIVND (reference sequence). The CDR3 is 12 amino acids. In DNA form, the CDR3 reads TGTGCCAGTAAGACCAGCGCGGGTACGCAGTATTTT. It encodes CASKTSAGTQYF.

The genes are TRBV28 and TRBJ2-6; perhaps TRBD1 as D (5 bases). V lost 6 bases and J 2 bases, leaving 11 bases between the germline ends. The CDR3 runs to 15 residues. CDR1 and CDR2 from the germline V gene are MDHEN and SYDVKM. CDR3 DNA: TGTGCCAGCAGCCAGGGTGGGACTGGGGCCAACGTCCTGACTTTC. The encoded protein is CASSQGGTGANVLTF. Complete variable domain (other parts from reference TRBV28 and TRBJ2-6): DVKVTQSSRYLVKRTGEKVFLECVQDMDHENMFWYRQDPGLGLRLIYFSYDVKMKEKGDIPEGYSVSREKKERFSLILESASTNQTSMYLCASSQGGTGANVLTFGAGSRLTVL.

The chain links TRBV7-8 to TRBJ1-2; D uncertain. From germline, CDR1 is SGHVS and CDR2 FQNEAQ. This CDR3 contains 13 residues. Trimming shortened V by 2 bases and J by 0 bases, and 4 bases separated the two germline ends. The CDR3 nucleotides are TGTGCCAGCAGCTTATCCGCTAACTATGGCTACACCTTC. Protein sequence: CASSLSANYGYTF.

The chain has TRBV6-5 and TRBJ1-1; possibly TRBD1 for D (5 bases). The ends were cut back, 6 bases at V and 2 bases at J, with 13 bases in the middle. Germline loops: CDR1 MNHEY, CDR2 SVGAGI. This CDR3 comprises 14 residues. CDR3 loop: CASRPDIANTEAFF. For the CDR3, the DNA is TGTGCCAGCAGACCGGACATAGCTAACACTGAAGCTTTCTTT.

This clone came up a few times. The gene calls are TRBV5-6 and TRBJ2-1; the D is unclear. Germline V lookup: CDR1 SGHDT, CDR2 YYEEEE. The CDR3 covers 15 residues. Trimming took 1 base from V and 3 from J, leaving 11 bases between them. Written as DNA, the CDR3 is TGTGCCAGCAGCTTGCAGAACCACCTCTACAATGAGCAGTTCTTC. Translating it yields CASSLQNHLYNEQFF.

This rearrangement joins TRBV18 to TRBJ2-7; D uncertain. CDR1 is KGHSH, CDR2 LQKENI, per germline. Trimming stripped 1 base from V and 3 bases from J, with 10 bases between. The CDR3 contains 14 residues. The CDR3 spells CASSPRAGDYEQYF. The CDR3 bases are TGTGCCAGCTCACCACGGGCAGGTGACTACGAGCAGTACTTC.

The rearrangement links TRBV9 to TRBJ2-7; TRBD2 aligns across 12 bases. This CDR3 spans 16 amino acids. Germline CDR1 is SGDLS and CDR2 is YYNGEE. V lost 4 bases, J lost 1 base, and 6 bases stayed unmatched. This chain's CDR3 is CASSPGTSGLSYEQYF. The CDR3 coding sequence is TGTGCCAGCAGCCCGGGGACTAGCGGGCTTTCCTACGAGCAGTACTTC.

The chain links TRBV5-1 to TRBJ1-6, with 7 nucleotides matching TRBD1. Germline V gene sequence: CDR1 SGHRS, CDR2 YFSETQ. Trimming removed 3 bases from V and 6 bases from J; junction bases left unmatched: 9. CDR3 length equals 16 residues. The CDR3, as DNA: TGCGCCAGCAGCTGGACAGGCGGGACGGGTAATTCACCCCTCCACTTT. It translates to CASSWTGGTGNSPLHF.

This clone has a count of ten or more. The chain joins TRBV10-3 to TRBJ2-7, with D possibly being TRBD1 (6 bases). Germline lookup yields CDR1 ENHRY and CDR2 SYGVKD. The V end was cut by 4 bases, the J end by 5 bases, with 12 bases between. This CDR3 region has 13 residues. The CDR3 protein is CAISGLSGDEQYF. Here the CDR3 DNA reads TGTGCCATCAGTGGGCTATCAGGGGACGAGCAGTACTTC.

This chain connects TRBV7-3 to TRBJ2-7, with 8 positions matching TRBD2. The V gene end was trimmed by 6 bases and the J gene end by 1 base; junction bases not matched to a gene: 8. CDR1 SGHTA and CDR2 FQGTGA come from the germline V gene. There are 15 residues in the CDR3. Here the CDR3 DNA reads TGTGCCAGCAGTCTATATAGCGGGAATTCCTACGAGCAGTACTTC. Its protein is CASSLYSGNSYEQYF.